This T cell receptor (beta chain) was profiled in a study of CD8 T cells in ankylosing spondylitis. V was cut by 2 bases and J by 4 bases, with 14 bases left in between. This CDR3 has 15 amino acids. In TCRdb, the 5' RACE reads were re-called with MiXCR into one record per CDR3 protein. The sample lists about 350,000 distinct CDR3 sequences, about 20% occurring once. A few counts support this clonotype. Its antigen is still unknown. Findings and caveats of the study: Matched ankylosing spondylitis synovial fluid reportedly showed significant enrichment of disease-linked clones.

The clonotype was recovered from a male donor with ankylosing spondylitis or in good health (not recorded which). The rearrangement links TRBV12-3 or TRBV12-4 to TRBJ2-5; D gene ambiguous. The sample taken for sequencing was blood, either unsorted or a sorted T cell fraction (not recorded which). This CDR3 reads CASSLILKLGETQYF. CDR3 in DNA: TGTGCCAGCAGTTTAATCCTTAAGCTGGGAGAGACCCAGTACTTC.